This passage covers 7 T cell receptor beta chains from one sample sequenced in a study of blood T cell repertoires in COVID-19. The repertoire was sequenced with immunoSEQ multiplex PCR; TCRdb's copy has only in-frame clones and lacks some. This table has a few hundred thousand clones, roughly 87% appearing once. What was sequenced was PBMCs or T cells enriched from blood (not recorded which). The receptors stem from a woman between 45 and 65 years old who had recovered from COVID-19.

The chain employs TRBV10-3 and TRBJ2-7; 10 bases are a match to TRBD2. The CDR3 has 16 amino acids. Per germline, CDR1 ENHRY and CDR2 SYGVKD. Germline trimming cut 5 bases from V and 5 bases from J; bases unmatched to any gene: 12. The CDR3 protein is CAISSGGLAGDHEQYF. In DNA form, the CDR3 reads TGTGCCATCAGTAGTGGTGGCCTAGCGGGAGACCACGAGCAGTACTTC.

On this clone: At the DNA level, this CDR3 is encoded by other sequences in the same sample as well. V and J are TRBV19 and TRBJ2-3; TRBD2 agrees at 12 bases. CDR3 length: 14 amino acids. V lost 4 bases, J lost 4 bases, and 0 bases stayed unmatched. Per germline, CDR1 LNHDA and CDR2 SQIVND (reference sequence). CDR3 region: CASSTSGGADTQYF. The CDR3 DNA is TGTGCCAGTAGTACTAGCGGGGGGGCAGATACGCAGTATTTT.

The sample holds one count of this clone. The CDR3 bases are TGTGCCAGCAGTTACTCGCAAACTAGCAACTACGAGCAGTACTTC. Protein product: CASSYSQTSNYEQYF. This chain joins TRBV6-6 and TRBJ2-7, with D possibly being TRBD2 (6 bases). Germline lookup yields CDR1 MNHNY and CDR2 SVGAGI (reference sequence). V was clipped by 0 bases and J by 3 bases, with 12 bases between them. The CDR3 has 15 amino acids.

This clone was observed once. This chain connects TRBV2 to TRBJ2-7; D unclear. Trimming removed 1 base at V and 0 bases at J, with 13 bases between. The germline V gene has CDR1 SNHLY and CDR2 FYNNEI. The length of the CDR3 is 16 residues. CDR3 coding DNA: TGTGCCAGCAGTGAAGGCGGCAGTCCCAGCTCCTACGAGCAGTACTTC. It translates to CASSEGGSPSSYEQYF.

This rearrangement joins TRBV7-2 to TRBJ1-2; 11 nucleotides agree with TRBD1. CDR3 length equals 14 residues. V lost 5 bases and J lost 4; bases outside the gene matches: 3. CDR1 is SGHTA and CDR2 is FQGNSA in the germline V gene. The chain's CDR3 is CASSLGTGGYGYTF. The CDR3 DNA reads TGTGCCAGCAGCCTCGGGACAGGGGGCTATGGCTACACCTTC.

This chain uses TRBV7-2 with TRBJ2-7, with TRBD2 matching over 7 bases. From germline, CDR1 is SGHTA and CDR2 FQGNSA. This CDR3 has 13 amino acids. Trimming took 6 bases from V and 3 from J; bases not matched to a gene: 5. The CDR3 is CASRRDYFYEQYF. The DNA of the CDR3 is TGTGCCAGCAGAAGGGACTACTTCTACGAGCAGTACTTC.

This clone was detected once. This rearrangement joins TRBV5-4 to TRBJ2-3; D is possibly TRBD2 (5 bases). V gave up 5 bases and J gave up 1 base, with 17 bases separating them. The CDR3 covers 16 residues. CDR1 and CDR2 from the germline V gene are SGHNT and YYREEE (reference sequence). The CDR3 protein is CASRDPRSGGTDTQYF. CDR3 DNA: TGTGCCAGCAGGGACCCCCGAAGCGGTGGCACAGATACGCAGTATTTT.